Listed below are T cell receptor beta chains from one sample, sequenced in a study of T cell changes during pregnancy in multiple sclerosis. The data were produced by immunoSEQ multiplex PCR, yet TCRdb's version contains in-frame clones alone and is incomplete. The table includes some 47,000 clones, approximately 92% detected once. Sequencing used CD8+ T cells from peripheral blood mononuclear cells, obtained in the second trimester of pregnancy. These receptors were collected from a female donor with multiple sclerosis, enrolled in a pregnancy study. Each CDR3 is given with its conserved first and last residue. The order of the fields is clone size, J gene, V gene, D gene, CDR3 protein, CDR3 DNA. The D gene is left open where the match is weak. Clone size is stated in some rows and not others, as once, few, many or a class when expanded.

size: NA
J: TRBJ1-6
V: TRBV6-5
D: NA
CDR3: CASSYSVEGEALHF
DNA: TGTGCCAGCAGTTACTCGGTGGAGGGAGAGGCCCTCCACTTT

size: many
J: TRBJ1-2
V: TRBV5-1
D: NA
CDR3: CASSLTGPNNYGYTF
DNA: TGCGCCAGCAGCTTGACAGGGCCCAATAACTATGGCTACACCTTC

size: NA
J: TRBJ2-7
V: TRBV6-5
D: TRBD2
CDR3: CASSIQAGGRYEQYF
DNA: TGTGCCAGCAGTATCCAGGCGGGGGGGCGATACGAGCAGTACTTC

size: NA
J: TRBJ2-1
V: TRBV4-1
D: NA
CDR3: CASSEGATFPMVQFF
DNA: TGCGCCAGCAGCGAGGGAGCTACCTTCCCAATGGTGCAGTTCTTC

size: once
J: TRBJ2-2
V: TRBV4-2
D: TRBD2
CDR3: CASSQPGLALTGELFF
DNA: TGTGCCAGCAGCCAACCGGGACTAGCGCTCACCGGGGAGCTGTTTTTT

size: few
J: TRBJ1-6
V: TRBV15
D: TRBD1
CDR3: CATSFDRDLSPLHF
DNA: TGTGCCACCAGCTTTGACAGGGACCTTTCACCCCTCCACTTT

size: NA
J: TRBJ2-7
V: TRBV27
D: NA
CDR3: CASSLSAPPLEQYF
DNA: TGTGCCAGCAGTTTATCAGCACCGCCGCTCGAGCAGTACTTC

size: NA
J: TRBJ1-2
V: TRBV7-9
D: NA
CDR3: CASSLAAENNYGYTF
DNA: TGTGCCAGCAGCTTAGCGGCAGAAAATAACTATGGCTACACCTTC

size: NA
J: TRBJ1-1
V: TRBV15
D: NA
CDR3: CATSGQGLNTEAFF
DNA: TGTGCCACCAGCGGGCAGGGGCTGAACACTGAAGCTTTCTTT

size: NA
J: TRBJ2-5
V: TRBV6-5
D: TRBD1
CDR3: CASSFLQGARETQYF
DNA: TGTGCCAGCAGTTTCCTTCAGGGGGCGCGGGAGACCCAGTACTTC

size: NA
J: TRBJ1-1
V: TRBV29-1
D: NA
CDR3: CSVIPGVYDTEAFF
DNA: TGCAGCGTTATCCCAGGGGTATACGACACTGAAGCTTTCTTT

size: NA
J: TRBJ2-1
V: TRBV4-2
D: NA
CDR3: CASSQEAGAGYNEQFF
DNA: TGTGCCAGCAGCCAAGAAGCTGGGGCCGGGTACAATGAGCAGTTCTTC

size: NA
J: TRBJ2-7
V: TRBV5-6
D: TRBD1
CDR3: CASSLGDSSYEQYF
DNA: TGTGCCAGCAGCTTGGGGGACAGCTCCTACGAGCAGTACTTC

size: NA
J: TRBJ1-6
V: TRBV2
D: TRBD1
CDR3: CASSELVGQGNSPLHF
DNA: TGTGCCAGCAGTGAATTAGTGGGACAGGGAAATTCACCCCTCCACTTT

size: NA
J: TRBJ1-3
V: TRBV13
D: TRBD1
CDR3: CASSQNRGLDRIYF
DNA: TGTGCCAGCAGTCAAAACAGGGGCCTCGACAGGATATATTTT

size: few
J: TRBJ2-1
V: TRBV9
D: TRBD1
CDR3: CASSREGDSSYNEQFF
DNA: TGTGCCAGCAGCCGAGAGGGGGACAGCTCCTACAATGAGCAGTTCTTC

size: NA
J: TRBJ2-1
V: TRBV6-4
D: TRBD2
CDR3: CASSGGTSYNEQFF
DNA: TGTGCCAGCAGTGGCGGGACTAGTTACAATGAGCAGTTCTTC

size: NA
J: TRBJ2-5
V: TRBV15
D: NA
CDR3: CATSRYPMWGEGEETQYF
DNA: TGTGCCACCAGCAGATATCCTATGTGGGGGGAAGGAGAGGAGACCCAGTACTTC

size: once
J: TRBJ2-1
V: TRBV29-1
D: TRBD2
CDR3: CSVLTLGTSGNEQFF
DNA: TGCAGCGTTCTTACCCTCGGAACTAGCGGCAATGAGCAGTTCTTC

size: NA
J: TRBJ2-5
V: TRBV13
D: TRBD1
CDR3: CASSSHTGQRYQETQYF
DNA: TGTGCCAGCAGCTCCCACACGGGACAGCGGTACCAAGAGACCCAGTACTTC

size: NA
J: TRBJ1-1
V: TRBV2
D: NA
CDR3: CASSGITEIEAFF
DNA: TGTGCCAGCAGTGGTATCACTGAGATAGAAGCTTTCTTT

size: NA
J: TRBJ2-1
V: TRBV13
D: NA
CDR3: CASSSFEAGTAYNEQFF
DNA: TGTGCCAGCAGCTCCTTCGAGGCGGGAACGGCCTACAATGAGCAGTTCTTC

size: NA
J: TRBJ1-5
V: TRBV6-1
D: TRBD1
CDR3: CASSEWQGENQPQHF
DNA: TGTGCCAGCAGTGAATGGCAGGGGGAGAATCAGCCCCAGCATTTT

size: NA
J: TRBJ2-7
V: TRBV27
D: NA
CDR3: CASRGSKRYEQYF
DNA: TGTGCCAGCAGGGGCTCCAAACGCTACGAGCAGTACTTC

size: NA
J: TRBJ2-7
V: TRBV7-2
D: TRBD2
CDR3: CASRGGGAGYEQYF
DNA: TGTGCCAGCCGTGGCGGGGGGGCAGGGTACGAGCAGTACTTC

size: NA
J: TRBJ2-7
V: TRBV13
D: NA
CDR3: CASTLARGEQYF
DNA: TGTGCCAGCACCTTAGCCCGGGGGGAGCAGTACTTC